A single sample gave rise to the 2 T cell receptor beta chains below, sequenced in a study of CD8+ T cells in alopecia areata. Treatment here: oral pan-JAK inhibitor, 5-10 mg twice daily. TCR sequencing used cDNA made by reverse transcription of extracted RNA. Produced via immunoSEQ multiplex PCR; TCRdb's table is partial and in-frame only. The profile shows 110,000 or so clones, roughly 56% of them singletons. This specimen consisted of CD4+ T cells sorted from blood, obtained at week 24, from a patient treated with tofacitinib. Receptors were obtained from a human donor with alopecia areata.

In the case of this clone: Other nucleotide sequences from this sample produce the same CDR3. The rearrangement uses TRBV2 and TRBJ1-2; TRBD1 matches 9 bases. From germline, CDR1 is SNHLY and CDR2 FYNNEI. The CDR3 covers 14 residues. Germline trimming cut 4 bases from V and 2 bases from J; bases unmatched to any gene: 2. CDR3 in amino acids: CASSGGTGNYGYTF. Here the CDR3 DNA reads TGTGCCAGCAGTGGAGGGACAGGGAACTATGGCTACACCTTC.

This clone was counted between two and nine times. The chain couples TRBV5-6 to TRBJ2-1; either TRBD1 or TRBD2 may fit D (5 bases each). The CDR3 extends over 14 amino acids. The germline V gene encodes CDR1 SGHDT and CDR2 YYEEEE. The V end lost 2 bases, the J end lost 12 bases, and 18 bases lay between the germline ends. Written as DNA, the CDR3 is TGTGCCAGCAGCTTCGGGACCCCGCCGGCGAGGCAGTTCTTC. This codes for CASSFGTPPARQFF.